This entry lists 13 T cell receptor beta chains sequenced from one sample in a study of CD8+ T cells in alopecia areata. RNA, once extracted, was reverse transcribed into cDNA for use as the sequencing template. Sequencing used immunoSEQ multiplex PCR; TCRdb keeps in-frame clones, though not all of them. The sample consists of fewer than 250,000 clones, 55% to 70% of them appearing once. Treatment denoted: oral pan-JAK inhibitor, 5-10 mg twice daily. Material: CD4+ T cells sorted from blood, obtained at week 4, from a patient treated with tofacitinib. These receptors were collected from a human donor with alopecia areata.

This clone has at least ten counts. The chain is built from TRBV27 and TRBJ1-1; weak D call: TRBD1 (6 bases). V was pared by 5 bases and J by 3 bases, with 10 bases between. The germline V gene has CDR1 MNHEY and CDR2 SMNVEV (reference sequence). This CDR3 comprises 13 residues. The CDR3 is CASSPGQYTEAFF. CDR3 sequence (DNA): TGTGCCAGCAGTCCCGGACAGTACACTGAAGCTTTCTTT.

The sample holds many counts of this clone. This chain uses TRBV25-1 with TRBJ1-4; possibly TRBD1 for D (5 bases). The CDR3 spans 13 residues. The germline CDR1 and CDR2 sequences are MGHDK and SYGVNS. The ends were cut back, 4 bases at V and 8 bases at J, with 11 bases in the middle. Here the CDR3 reads CASSGAGQEKLFF. The CDR3 region has the DNA TGTGCCAGCAGTGGGGCAGGGCAGGAAAAACTGTTTTTT.

The sample holds a few counts of this clone. The chain is built from TRBV5-1 and TRBJ2-1, with 7 bases aligning to TRBD2. The J segment lost 7 bases and the V segment lost 0 bases, leaving 7 bases of the junction unmatched. Germline V lookup: CDR1 SGHRS, CDR2 YFSETQ. CDR3 length: 15 residues. The CDR3 loop reads CASSLEGLSYNEQFF. CDR3 DNA sequence: TGCGCCAGCAGCTTGGAGGGACTATCTTATAATGAGCAGTTCTTC.

Details on this clone: The sample carries other DNA sequences with the same CDR3. The chain has TRBV9 and TRBJ2-3; D not resolved. CDR1 and CDR2 (germline): SGDLS, YYNGEE. V was trimmed by 0 bases and J by 5 bases, leaving 4 bases between them. CDR3 length equals 12 residues. As DNA, the CDR3 is TGTGCCAGCAGCGTAGCGGGAGATACGCAGTATTTT. Residues: CASSVAGDTQYF.

The genes are TRBV5-1 and TRBJ2-7; 7 bases map to TRBD1. There are 14 residues in the CDR3. J lost 5 bases, V lost 3 bases, and 8 bases had no gene match. Germline V gene data show CDR1 as SGHRS and CDR2 as YFSETQ. The CDR3 here is CASSSTGVLNEQYF. DNA of the CDR3: TGCGCCAGCAGCTCAACAGGGGTCCTCAACGAGCAGTACTTC.

This clone was detected only a few times. The rearrangement links TRBV29-1 to TRBJ1-2; TRBD1 might be the D (6 bases). This CDR3 has 12 residues. The V gene lost 2 bases and the J gene lost 6 bases, with 10 bases spanning the gap. Germline values: CDR1 SQVTM, CDR2 ANQGSEA. CDR3 region: CSVESGANGYTF. CDR3 bases: TGCAGCGTTGAATCAGGGGCTAATGGCTACACCTTC.

This clone was seen once. The J gene is TRBJ2-5, the V gene TRBV5-1; 8 positions match TRBD1. V dropped 2 bases and J dropped 4; count of bases not matched to a gene: 7. Germline CDR1 SGHRS, CDR2 YFSETQ. The CDR3 sequence is 15 residues long. In DNA, the CDR3 is TGCGCCAGCAGCTTACAGGGGGATGGCACAGAGACCCAGTACTTC. Residues: CASSLQGDGTETQYF.

The sample holds a few counts of this clone. The V gene is TRBV29-1, the J gene TRBJ2-1, with D possibly matching TRBD2 (6 bases). CDR1 is SQVTM, CDR2 ANQGSEA, per germline. This CDR3 is 14 amino acids long. V was shortened by 7 bases and J by 2 bases, with 15 bases between the two germline ends. The CDR3 loop reads CSARSGLTYNEQFF. The CDR3 DNA reads as TGCAGCGCCCGTTCGGGACTTACCTACAATGAGCAGTTCTTC.

This rearrangement joins TRBV2 to TRBJ2-2, with TRBD2 matching over 7 bases. The V gene end was trimmed by 4 bases and the J gene end by 7 bases; junction bases not matched to a gene: 3. The CDR3 spans 13 residues. The germline CDR1 and CDR2 sequences are SNHLY and FYNNEI. This CDR3 is CASSAERGGELFF. In nucleotides, the CDR3 is TGTGCCAGCAGTGCGGAGCGGGGCGGGGAGCTGTTTTTT.

The rearrangement uses TRBV2 and TRBJ2-3; tentatively, D is TRBD1 or TRBD2 (5 bases each). The V end was cut by 6 bases, the J end by 6 bases, with 13 bases between. Germline V lookup: CDR1 SNHLY, CDR2 FYNNEI. There are 13 residues in the CDR3. The CDR3 sequence: CASSLRGPDTQYF. CDR3 nucleotides: TGTGCCAGCAGCCTCCGGGGCCCCGATACGCAGTATTTT.

This clone appeared a few times. Other nucleotide sequences from this sample produce the same CDR3. The chain employs TRBV6-5 and TRBJ2-2; TRBD2 might be the D (6 bases). Between the trimmed V and J ends, which lost 6 bases and 8 bases, there was a span of 13 bases. Germline V gives CDR1 MNHEY, CDR2 SVGAGI. The CDR3 length is 13 residues. The CDR3 loop is CASSPLAAGELFF. DNA for the CDR3: TGTGCCAGCAGCCCACTAGCAGCTGGGGAGCTGTTTTTT.

A remark on this clone: Other nucleotide sequences from this sample produce the same CDR3. V and J are TRBV29-1 and TRBJ1-1; TRBD1 is a possible D gene (5 bases). This CDR3 spans 11 amino acids. Trimming pared 6 bases from V and 2 bases from J, leaving 7 bases between. Germline-derived CDR1 and CDR2 are SQVTM and ANQGSEA. CDR3 in amino acids: CSVGQNTEAFF. CDR3 coding DNA: TGCAGCGTGGGGCAAAACACTGAAGCTTTCTTT.

V usage is TRBV18 and J usage is TRBJ1-2; TRBD1 matches 8 bases. V lost 6 bases and J lost 10; bases outside the gene matches: 16. Germline CDR1 reads KGHSH; CDR2 reads LQKENI. The CDR3 loop spans 15 amino acids. For the CDR3, the DNA is TGTGCCAGCTCTCTCACCCCTCGAGGACAGGGCGACTACACCTTC. It specifies CASSLTPRGQGDYTF.